This TCR beta chain comes out of a study of T-cell reconstitution after alpha-beta-depleted transplantation in children (dated by TCRdb to about 2016). As for the study more broadly: T-cell immune reconstitution after TCRalphabeta/CD19-depleted allogeneic hematopoietic cell transplantation in children was quantitatively tracked in the study by means of TCR repertoire profiling. Results and caveats for the whole study, not just this receptor: Hyperexpanded clone frequencies declined over subsequent months; after one year, T-cell counts and TCRbeta diversity were mostly attributed to newly produced T cells. Apparently early alphabetaT-cell count recovery about two months after transplant reportedly relied on only several hundred rapidly expanded clones derived from non-depleted graft cells. In some patients, high TCRbeta diversity at day 60 was attributed to recipient T cells and intrathymic progenitors that had survived conditioning.

As encoded in the germline V gene, CDR1 is SGHTA while CDR2 is FQGNSA. The CDR3 measures 16 amino acids from cysteine to phenylalanine. Kept here is only the CDR3 DNA, which spans 48 bases and is read in frame from base 1. Cut back by 5 bases and 2 bases, the V and J ends lie 16 bases apart. The treatment or condition label on this specimen signifies: allogeneic hematopoietic cell transplantation with graft depleted of TCRalphabeta T cells and CD19 B cells. TCRalphabeta/CD19-depleted allogeneic hematopoietic cell grafts were given to the transplant recipients, all of whom were children. This clonotype occurred a few times. No antigen is known for it. No base-level quality is on record; no much larger clone is a single base apart. The library was built by means of PCR. Sequencing used an Illumina HiSeq 2500. To normalize quantification of the TCRbeta repertoire, the TCR libraries were built with molecular barcoding that relied on unique molecular identifiers. TCRdb trimmed public reads at Q25 via fastp, called clones via MiXCR and kept in-frame beta chains. All rows with the same CDR3 protein become a single entry with the most common DNA and genes. This sample comprises roughly 310,000 distinct CDR3 sequences, over 20% of them detected only once. Jointly, the top ten make up 9.5% to 12% of the sample.

The chain is encoded by TRBV7-2 joined to TRBJ2-1; the D gene lacks a confident call. The source material was PBMCs, mostly from graft donor cells, sampled 180 days after TCRalphabeta/CD19-depleted stem cell transplant. The TCR sequence derives from a male patient younger than 18 who had a stem cell transplant for acute lymphoblastic leukemia, so the T cells may come from the graft donor. The DNA sequence is given as TGTGCCAGCAGCCAGGCGTTGAGCTCCCCCTACAATGAGCAGTTCTTC. It translates as CASSQALSSPYNEQFF. With the rest looked up from the reference TRBV7-2 and TRBJ2-1 genes rather than sequenced, the full variable domain is GAGVSQSPSNKVTEKGKDVELRCDPISGHTALYWYRQSLGQGLEFLIYFQGNSAPDKSGLPSDRFSAERTGGSVSTLTIQRTQQEDSAVYLCASSQALSSPYNEQFFGPGTRLTVL.